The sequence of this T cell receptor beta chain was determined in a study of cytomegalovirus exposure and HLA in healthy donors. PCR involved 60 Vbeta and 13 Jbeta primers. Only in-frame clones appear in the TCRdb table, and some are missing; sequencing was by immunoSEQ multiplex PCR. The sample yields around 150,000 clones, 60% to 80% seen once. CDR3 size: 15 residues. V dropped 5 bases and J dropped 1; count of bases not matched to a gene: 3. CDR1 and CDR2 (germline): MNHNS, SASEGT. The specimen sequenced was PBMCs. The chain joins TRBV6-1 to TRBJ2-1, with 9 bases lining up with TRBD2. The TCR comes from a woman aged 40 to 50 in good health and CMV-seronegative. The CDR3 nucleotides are TGTGCCAGCAGTCCTCTAGCGGGGTCCTACAATGAGCAGTTCTTC. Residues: CASSPLAGSYNEQFF.